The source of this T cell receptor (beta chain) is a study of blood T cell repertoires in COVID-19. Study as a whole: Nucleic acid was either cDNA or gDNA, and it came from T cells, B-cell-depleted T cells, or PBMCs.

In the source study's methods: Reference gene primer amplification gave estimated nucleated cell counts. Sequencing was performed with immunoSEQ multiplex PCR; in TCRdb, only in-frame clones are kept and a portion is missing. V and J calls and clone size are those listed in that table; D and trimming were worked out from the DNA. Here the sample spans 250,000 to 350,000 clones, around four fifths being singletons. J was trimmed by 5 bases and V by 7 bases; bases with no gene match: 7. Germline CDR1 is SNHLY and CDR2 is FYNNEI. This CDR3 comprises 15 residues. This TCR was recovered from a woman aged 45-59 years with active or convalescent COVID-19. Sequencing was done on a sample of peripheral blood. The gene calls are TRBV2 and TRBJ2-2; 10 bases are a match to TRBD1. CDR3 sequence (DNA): TGTGCCAGCACCACTGACAGGGGGCAGACCGGGGAGCTGTTTTTT. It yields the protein CASTTDRGQTGELFF.